This TCR beta chain was captured in a study of blood T cell repertoires in COVID-19 (TCRdb year 2020). About the investigation overall: The collaborator samples originated in the United States, Italy and Spain and spanned the acute and convalescent phases of COVID-19. The material from the prospective study consisted of cDNA or gDNA derived from T cells, B-cell-depleted T cells, or PBMCs. Deeply sampled blood TCRbeta repertoires from subjects exposed to, actively infected with, or recovered from COVID-19 were included in the dataset. A freely available public database, intended as a resource for researchers studying the immune response to SARS-CoV-2, is where the repertoires were released. Samples came from the ongoing ImmuneRACE study (first 160 participants) plus 1,254 subjects from 6 global collaborators. Sample metadata almost always included a de-identified subject ID, COVID-19 status, age in years and sex. Where available, HLA class I and class II types were obtained from metadata supplied by the sample provider rather than from assay-based typing. Results the study describes overall, beyond this receptor: Clinical and demographic metadata were provided uncurated, with the amount varying by source and participant.

Compared with germline, V lacks 3 bases and J lacks 3 bases; bases without a gene match: 5. CDR1 and CDR2, per the germline V gene, are LGHNT and FRNRAP. The CDR3, cysteine through phenylalanine, is 15 amino acids long. Only the CDR3 portion is preserved as DNA: 45 bases, with reading frame beginning at the first base. TCRbeta CDR3 regions were amplified from genomic DNA by means of the immunoSEQ Assay, a bias-controlled multiplex PCR. The authors' analysis ran thus. Nucleated cell counts per sample were estimated from amplification of reference gene primers within the assay. Sequence reads were collapsed and filtered to measure the absolute abundance of every unique TCRbeta CDR3 rearrangement. Productive Simpson clonality was computed per sample as the square root of Simpson's diversity index over productive rearrangements. As stored in TCRdb, this immuneACCESS dataset retains in-frame rearrangements with V and J assigned. A fraction of the clones does not appear; measured against another copy, unresolved V genes explain less than half of the discrepancy, and the remainder lacks a known reason. V, J and clone size were drawn from that table, and D and trimming were deduced from the DNA. The sample table records about 150,000 clones; about nine tenths of these occur just once. Over 0.75% of the sample rests with the top ten.

Comment on this clone: No antigen is known for it. The sample holds no much larger clone one base away, and base qualities are not on file.

The collaborating institutions used their own protocols to collect whole blood in K2EDTA tubes. For TCRbeta analysis, collaborators shipped samples in one of three forms: frozen whole blood, isolated PBMCs, or DNA extracted from either of those sample types. This TCR was recovered from a woman in her forties or fifties with acute or convalescent COVID-19. This chain joins TRBV12-5 to TRBJ1-2, and 9 junction bases match TRBD1. The sequenced sample was peripheral blood. The DNA sequence follows: TGTGCTAGTGGTTTAACAGGGGGCGCAGACTATGGCTACACCTTC. Its translation reads: CASGLTGGADYGYTF.